This T cell receptor (beta chain) is drawn from a study of T cells in Graves' hyperthyroidism and ophthalmopathy. Between the trimmed V and J ends, which lost 0 bases and 6 bases, there was a span of 13 bases. The CDR3 has 15 residues. Germline loops: CDR1 LGHNA, CDR2 YSLEER. The TCR beta CDR3 regions underwent amplification using RNA transcripts as the source. A set of HTBI primers served as the primers for a first-round RT-PCR of the TCR CDR3. Using its own MiXCR run on the multiplex PCR reads, TCRdb lists one record per CDR3 protein. The sample consists of around 530,000 distinct CDR3 sequences, about a sixth of them appearing once. Fresh peripheral blood, 7.5 to 10 ml of it, supplied the PBMCs.

The sequence was collected from a woman aged 18-29 years with Graves' ophthalmopathy. Sequencing was performed on blood. The V gene is TRBV4-3, the J gene TRBJ2-3; D may be TRBD2 (6 bases). In DNA form, the CDR3 reads TGCGCCAGCAGCCAAGATGGAGGGGATCCCGATACGCAGTATTTT. It specifies CASSQDGGDPDTQYF.